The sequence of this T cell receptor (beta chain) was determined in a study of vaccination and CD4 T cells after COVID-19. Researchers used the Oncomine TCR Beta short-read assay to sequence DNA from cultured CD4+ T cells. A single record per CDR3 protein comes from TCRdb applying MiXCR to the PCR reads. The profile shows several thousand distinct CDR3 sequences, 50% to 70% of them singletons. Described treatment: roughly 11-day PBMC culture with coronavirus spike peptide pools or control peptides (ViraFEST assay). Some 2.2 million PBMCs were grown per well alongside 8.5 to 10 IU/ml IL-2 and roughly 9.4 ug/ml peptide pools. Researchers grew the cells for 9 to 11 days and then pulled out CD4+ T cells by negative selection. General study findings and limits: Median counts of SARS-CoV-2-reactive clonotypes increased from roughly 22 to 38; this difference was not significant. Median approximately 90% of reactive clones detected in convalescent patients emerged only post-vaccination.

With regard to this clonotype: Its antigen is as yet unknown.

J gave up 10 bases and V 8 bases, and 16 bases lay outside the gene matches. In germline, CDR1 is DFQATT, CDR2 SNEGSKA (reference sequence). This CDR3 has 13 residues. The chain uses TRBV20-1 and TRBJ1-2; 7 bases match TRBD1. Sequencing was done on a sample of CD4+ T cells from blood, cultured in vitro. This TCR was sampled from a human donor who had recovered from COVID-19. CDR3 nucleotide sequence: TGCAGTAGCAATAGACAGGGAGGTACGGACTACACCTTC. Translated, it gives CSSNRQGGTDYTF.